This T cell receptor (beta chain) came from a study of blood T cell repertoires in COVID-19. Study overall: The United States, Italy and Spain were the sources of the acute and convalescent COVID-19 samples. The cDNA or gDNA used as material had been derived from T cells, B-cell-depleted T cells, or PBMCs.

In the source study's methods: Amplification with reference gene primers provided the estimates of nucleated cell counts. This table comes from immunoSEQ multiplex PCR, and its TCRdb copy is limited to in-frame clones, with some not included. That table is the source of V, J and clone size, and D and trimming were worked out from the DNA. Here the sample spans more than 40,000 clones, about 85% being singletons. Germline CDR1 reads MGHRA; CDR2 reads YSYEKL. V lost 0 bases and J 8 bases, leaving 22 bases between the germline ends. The CDR3 sequence is 17 residues long. The chain combines TRBV4-1 with TRBJ1-2; a weak D match, TRBD1 (5 bases). The TCR sequence derives from a man in his sixties with acute or convalescent COVID-19. Sequenced input: peripheral blood. CDR3 nucleotide sequence: TGCGCCAGCAGCCAAGATCCCAGGGCAGGGAGGATGCTGGGCTACACCTTC. It translates to CASSQDPRAGRMLGYTF.